This is a list of T cell receptor beta chains from one sample in a study of cytomegalovirus exposure and HLA in healthy donors. TCRdb's copy holds only in-frame clones and misses some; the assay was immunoSEQ multiplex PCR. The sample lists 180,000 or so clones, around 75% occurring once. Sequencing used PBMCs. These receptors originate from a woman between 40 and 55 years old in good health and CMV-seropositive. Each CDR3 is given with its conserved first and last residue. The order of the fields is D gene, clone size, V gene, J gene, CDR3 DNA, CDR3 protein. The D gene is left open where the match is weak. Not every row has a clone size; where given, it reads once, few, many or a size class.

D: TRBD2; size: .; V: TRBV7-3; J: TRBJ2-7; DNA: TGTGCCGGCAGCTCCCTAGCGGGAGGTATCGAGCAGTACTTC; CDR3: CAGSSLAGGIEQYF
D: TRBD2; size: few; V: TRBV18; J: TRBJ2-7; DNA: TGTGCCAGCTCGCCCAGGTCTAGCGGGAGTACTTACGAGCAGTACTTC; CDR3: CASSPRSSGSTYEQYF
D: .; size: .; V: TRBV4-1; J: TRBJ2-7; DNA: TGCGCCAGCAGCCCGGAGACAGCGATTCGGTCCTACGAGCAGTACTTC; CDR3: CASSPETAIRSYEQYF
D: TRBD1; size: .; V: TRBV29-1; J: TRBJ1-4; DNA: TGCAGCGTGGGGACAGCCTCTAATGAAAAACTGTTTTTT; CDR3: CSVGTASNEKLFF
D: .; size: few; V: TRBV28; J: TRBJ2-7; DNA: TGTGCCAGCAGCCGACCCCCGACTTCGGAGCAGTACTTC; CDR3: CASSRPPTSEQYF
D: .; size: .; V: TRBV7-3; J: TRBJ2-1; DNA: TGTGCCAGCAGCTGGCAGGATACCCCAACAAATGAGCAGTTCTTC; CDR3: CASSWQDTPTNEQFF
D: .; size: .; V: TRBV27; J: TRBJ1-5; DNA: TGTGCCAGCAGTTCTTCTGTAGATAGCAATCAGCCCCAGCATTTT; CDR3: CASSSSVDSNQPQHF
D: TRBD1; size: .; V: TRBV7-6; J: TRBJ2-1; DNA: TGTGCCAGCAGCTTAGGGGCTCCTGGGACAGGGTACAATGAGCAGTTCTTC; CDR3: CASSLGAPGTGYNEQFF
D: TRBD2; size: .; V: TRBV9; J: TRBJ2-2; DNA: TGTGCCAGCAGCGTAGACCCCATGAGCGGGAGTAGGGAGCTGTTTTTT; CDR3: CASSVDPMSGSRELFF
D: .; size: few; V: TRBV6-5; J: TRBJ1-2; DNA: TGTGCCAGCAGCCTAAGGGGCAGCCTTCTTTTGGGCTACACCTTC; CDR3: CASSLRGSLLLGYTF
D: TRBD2; size: few; V: TRBV5-1; J: TRBJ2-3; DNA: TGCGCCAGCAGCTTGCCTAGCGGGACGGGTTTAGATACGCAGTATTTT; CDR3: CASSLPSGTGLDTQYF
D: TRBD1; size: .; V: TRBV2; J: TRBJ1-5; DNA: TGTGCCTCCCAGGGGGAAGTCAATCAGCCCCAGCATTTT; CDR3: CASQGEVNQPQHF
D: TRBD1; size: few; V: TRBV5-1; J: TRBJ1-2; DNA: TGCGCCAGCAGCCTGGGCAGGGACAGGGTGAACTATGGCTACACCTTC; CDR3: CASSLGRDRVNYGYTF
D: .; size: .; V: TRBV11-2; J: TRBJ2-5; DNA: TGTGCCAGCAGCTTGGAGCGGCAAGAGGCCCAGTACTTC; CDR3: CASSLERQEAQYF
D: .; size: few; V: TRBV27; J: TRBJ2-7; DNA: TGTGCCAGCAGTTCGGGACTCCTCTACGAGCAGTACTTC; CDR3: CASSSGLLYEQYF
D: TRBD1; size: .; V: TRBV28; J: TRBJ1-5; DNA: TGTGCCAGCACAACAGGGGGGAATCAGCCCCAGCATTTT; CDR3: CASTTGGNQPQHF
D: .; size: .; V: TRBV28; J: TRBJ2-2; DNA: TGTGCCAGCGATTCTTCCAGGGGGGAACGCACCGGGGAGCTGTTTTTT; CDR3: CASDSSRGERTGELFF
D: TRBD1; size: .; V: TRBV19; J: TRBJ1-3; DNA: TGTGCCAGTAGTAGTTCGGACGGTAGGGGGCCTGGAAACACCATATATTTT; CDR3: CASSSSDGRGPGNTIYF
D: .; size: .; V: TRBV9; J: TRBJ2-7; DNA: TGTGCCAGCAGCGTAGGCTCGGGGAGAGGCTACGAGCAGTACTTC; CDR3: CASSVGSGRGYEQYF
D: .; size: few; V: TRBV5-6; J: TRBJ1-3; DNA: TGTGCCAGCAGCTTGAGCAGGGGAAACACCATATATTTT; CDR3: CASSLSRGNTIYF
D: .; size: .; V: TRBV28; J: TRBJ1-4; DNA: TGTGCCAGCAGTTTATCAGGGAACGCGGGGGGTTCAACTAATGAAAAACTGTTTTTT; CDR3: CASSLSGNAGGSTNEKLFF
D: .; size: .; V: TRBV28; J: TRBJ2-7; DNA: TGTGCCAGCTGCCACCGTCGAGGGATAGGCTACGAGCAGTACTTC; CDR3: CASCHRRGIGYEQYF
D: .; size: .; V: TRBV18; J: TRBJ2-3; DNA: TGTGCCAGCTCCCCTTTGGGCGGGGCCACAGATACGCAGTATTTT; CDR3: CASSPLGGATDTQYF
D: .; size: .; V: TRBV7-3; J: TRBJ2-2; DNA: TGTGCCAGCAGCTTCCGACAGGCTGCGAACACCGGGGAGCTGTTTTTT; CDR3: CASSFRQAANTGELFF
D: TRBD1; size: .; V: TRBV18; J: TRBJ1-1; DNA: TGTGCCAGCTCACCACGGGACAGGGCACAGGGCACTGAAGCTTTCTTT; CDR3: CASSPRDRAQGTEAFF
D: TRBD1; size: .; V: TRBV4-1; J: TRBJ2-7; DNA: TGCGCCAGCAGCCTCGGACAGGGTTCCACCTACGAGCAGTACTTC; CDR3: CASSLGQGSTYEQYF
D: TRBD2; size: .; V: TRBV7-2; J: TRBJ2-7; DNA: TGTGCCAGCAGCGAACGGGGGGGTGACGAGCAGTACTTC; CDR3: CASSERGGDEQYF
D: TRBD1; size: .; V: TRBV11-2; J: TRBJ2-5; DNA: TGTGCCAGCAGCTTAGATCGAGGGACAGGGTCAGAGACCCAGTACTTC; CDR3: CASSLDRGTGSETQYF
D: TRBD1; size: .; V: TRBV19; J: TRBJ1-4; DNA: TGTGCCAGTAGTGGGACAGGGGCCGTGGCAACTAATGAAAAACTGTTTTTT; CDR3: CASSGTGAVATNEKLFF
D: .; size: .; V: TRBV18; J: TRBJ2-5; DNA: TGTGCCAGCTCACCATATCAGAACCAAGAGACCCAGTACTTC; CDR3: CASSPYQNQETQYF
D: TRBD2; size: .; V: TRBV4-2; J: TRBJ2-1; DNA: TGTGCCAGCAGCCAAGATCTCCCTAGCGGGAGGCGGCGGGGTGAGCAGTTCTTC; CDR3: CASSQDLPSGRRRGEQFF
D: .; size: .; V: TRBV18; J: TRBJ1-5; DNA: TGTGCCAGCTCAGCCGACCCGGGGGATTTTCAGCCCCAGCATTTT; CDR3: CASSADPGDFQPQHF
D: .; size: once; V: TRBV28; J: TRBJ1-3; DNA: TGTGCCAGCACCCAACCCGGGGTCCGCTCTGGAAACACCATATATTTT; CDR3: CASTQPGVRSGNTIYF
D: .; size: .; V: TRBV5-1; J: TRBJ2-1; DNA: TGCGCCAGCAAGGGTAGCGAGCGCTCCTACAATGAGCAGTTCTTC; CDR3: CASKGSERSYNEQFF
D: TRBD2; size: .; V: TRBV4-1; J: TRBJ2-7; DNA: TGCGCCAGCAGCCAAGGACTAGCGGTACTCTACGAGCAGTACTTC; CDR3: CASSQGLAVLYEQYF
D: TRBD1; size: .; V: TRBV10-3; J: TRBJ2-3; DNA: TGTGCCATCAGTGAGTCGACAGGGACAGATACGCAGTATTTT; CDR3: CAISESTGTDTQYF
D: .; size: few; V: TRBV7-2; J: TRBJ2-3; DNA: TGTGCCAGCAGCTTAGGTCCGGAGACAGATACGCAGTATTTT; CDR3: CASSLGPETDTQYF
D: .; size: .; V: TRBV6-5; J: TRBJ1-1; DNA: TGTGCCAGCAGTTACGGGTGGGGGCTGAACACTGAAGCTTTCTTT; CDR3: CASSYGWGLNTEAFF
D: .; size: .; V: TRBV27; J: TRBJ2-1; DNA: TGTGCCAGCAGCTGGGGGGAGTTTGAGTTCTTC; CDR3: CASSWGEFEFF
D: TRBD2; size: .; V: TRBV4-1; J: TRBJ2-7; DNA: TGCGCCAGCAGCCAAGAGGGACTAGCGGGAAACTACGAGCAGTACTTC; CDR3: CASSQEGLAGNYEQYF
D: .; size: .; V: TRBV2; J: TRBJ2-7; DNA: TGTGCCAGCAGGGGGGAGGGGGCCTACGAGCAGTACTTC; CDR3: CASRGEGAYEQYF
D: TRBD2; size: .; V: TRBV19; J: TRBJ2-7; DNA: TGTGCCAGTAGCCCCGGTACTAGCGGGAGACGGAGGCAGTACTTC; CDR3: CASSPGTSGRRRQYF
D: TRBD1; size: .; V: TRBV6-7; J: TRBJ2-7; DNA: TGTGCCAGCAGTTACCCAGACAGGGGGAACTCCTACGAGCAGTACTTC; CDR3: CASSYPDRGNSYEQYF
D: TRBD1; size: .; V: TRBV7-2; J: TRBJ1-2; DNA: TGTGCCTCAACCGATACCAGGGGGGTCTATGGCTACACCTTC; CDR3: CASTDTRGVYGYTF
D: .; size: .; V: TRBV28; J: TRBJ2-1; DNA: TGTGCCAGCGGTTGGCCGGGGAAACACAATGAGCAGTTCTTC; CDR3: CASGWPGKHNEQFF
D: .; size: .; V: TRBV18; J: TRBJ2-1; DNA: TGTGCCAGCTCACAGGACAGGGGGAGACTAGCGGTAGCGGAGCAGTTCTTC; CDR3: CASSQDRGRLAVAEQFF
D: .; size: .; V: TRBV19; J: TRBJ2-6; DNA: TGTGCCAGTCGACGACAAGGCTCCGGGGCCAACGTCCTGACTTTC; CDR3: CASRRQGSGANVLTF
D: .; size: once; V: TRBV7-8; J: TRBJ2-3; DNA: TGTGCCAACCTAGATCTCAAGAGTAGCACAGATACGCAGTATTTT; CDR3: CANLDLKSSTDTQYF
D: .; size: .; V: TRBV21-1; J: TRBJ2-1; DNA: TGTGCCAGCAGCAAAGTAGGACCTGGACAGGGGAATACCATAGGGGCGGGCTTTGGGCAGTTCTTC; CDR3: CASSKVGPGQGNTIGAGFGQFF
D: .; size: .; V: TRBV30; J: TRBJ1-1; DNA: TGTGCCTGGAGTAATACGGGGGGCGCCGGAGCTTTCTTT; CDR3: CAWSNTGGAGAFF
D: .; size: .; V: TRBV7-9; J: TRBJ2-7; DNA: TGTGCCAGCAGCTTACCCAGGGATCGTTCCGAGCAGTACTTC; CDR3: CASSLPRDRSEQYF
D: .; size: few; V: TRBV28; J: TRBJ1-1; DNA: TGTGCCAGCAGTTCGCGGGGGGCTTGGGGCACTGAAGCTTTCTTT; CDR3: CASSSRGAWGTEAFF
D: .; size: .; V: TRBV7-2; J: TRBJ2-5; DNA: TGTGCCAGCAGCCCCTACCTTATCCAAGAGACCCAGTACTTC; CDR3: CASSPYLIQETQYF
D: .; size: .; V: TRBV29-1; J: TRBJ1-3; DNA: TGCAGCGTTGGTTCAGGCTTGGAAGGAAACACCATATATTTT; CDR3: CSVGSGLEGNTIYF
D: .; size: few; V: TRBV6-6; J: TRBJ2-7; DNA: TGTGCCAGCCTGAATGGGGGCCGTGTTAACGAGCAGTACTTC; CDR3: CASLNGGRVNEQYF